A single sample is the source of the 14 T cell receptor beta chains below, sequenced in a study of T cells in localized non-small cell lung cancer. Generated by immunoSEQ multiplex PCR, the TCRdb table keeps only in-frame clones and is missing some. Of 90,000 or so clones detected, roughly 86% appear once; the ten largest clones hold 15%. Specimen: peripheral blood, collected before any cancer treatment. These receptors were taken from a man aged 35-69 years with stage I squamous cell lung carcinoma.

V gene TRBV6-1 combines with J gene TRBJ1-2; D unresolved. The CDR3 has 14 residues. Trimming pared 1 base from V and 5 bases from J, leaving 11 bases between. CDR1 is MNHNS, CDR2 SASEGT, per germline. CDR3 DNA: TGTGCCAGCAGTGAAGTGGCAGCTTCGTATGGCTACACCTTC. It codes for CASSEVAASYGYTF.

This chain joins TRBV5-5 and TRBJ1-2; tentative D call: TRBD1 (6 bases). The V and J ends lost 4 bases and 3 bases respectively, with 10 bases between them. From germline, CDR1 is SGHKS and CDR2 YYEKEE (reference sequence). This CDR3 is 13 amino acids long. The CDR3 sequence: CASSQQGHYGYTF. CDR3 DNA sequence: TGTGCCAGCAGCCAACAGGGTCACTATGGCTACACCTTC.

A note on this clone: Additional DNA sequences in this sample encode the identical CDR3. The rearrangement uses TRBV4-2 and TRBJ2-3; no definite D call. CDR1 and CDR2 from the germline V gene are LGHNA and YNFKEQ. Trimming pared 1 base from V and 4 bases from J, leaving 3 bases between. The CDR3 is made up of 12 amino acids. The CDR3 DNA reads TGTGCCAGCAGCCAAGGGCCAGATACGCAGTATTTT. It translates to CASSQGPDTQYF.

The chain has TRBV18 and TRBJ2-4; 7 nucleotides line up with TRBD1. CDR1 is KGHSH, CDR2 LQKENI, per germline. CDR3 length equals 14 residues. V lost 0 bases and J lost 10; bases outside the gene matches: 6. The CDR3 DNA follows: TGTGCCAGCTCACCACCGGGGACAGTGGAGATTCAGTACTTC. It encodes CASSPPGTVEIQYF. Complete variable domain (other parts from reference TRBV18 and TRBJ2-4): NAGVMQNPRHLVRRRGQEARLRCSPMKGHSHVYWYRQLPEEGLKFMVYLQKENIIDESGMPKERFSAEFPKEGPSILRIQQVVRGDSAAYFCASSPPGTVEIQYFGAGTRLSVL.

This chain connects TRBV7-9 to TRBJ1-1, with TRBD1 matching over 7 bases. V trimming: 1 base; J trimming: 5 bases; junction bases outside the gene matches: 10. The CDR3 totals 16 residues. Germline CDR1 is SEHNR and CDR2 is FQNEAQ (reference sequence). The CDR3 is CASSLGGQFPNTEAFF. The CDR3, as DNA: TGTGCCAGCAGCTTAGGGGGACAGTTCCCGAATACTGAAGCTTTCTTT.

V is TRBV11-2 and J is TRBJ2-5; 13 nucleotides line up with TRBD2. The germline V gene encodes CDR1 SGHAT and CDR2 FQNNGV. The CDR3 is 16 residues long. The V gene end was trimmed by 4 bases and the J gene end by 7 bases; junction bases not matched to a gene: 9. This CDR3 is CASSSKTSGGLGTQYF. In DNA, the CDR3 is TGTGCCAGCAGCTCCAAGACTAGCGGGGGGCTCGGGACCCAGTACTTC.

The rearrangement uses TRBV5-1 and TRBJ1-1; D is perhaps TRBD1 (6 bases). Germline V gene lookup returns CDR1 SGHRS and CDR2 YFSETQ. The CDR3 runs 15 residues. V dropped 4 bases and J dropped 0 bases, with 13 bases sitting between them. The DNA for the CDR3 is TGCGCCAGCAGCCCGTCAGGGGATCTGAACACTGAAGCTTTCTTT. As protein: CASSPSGDLNTEAFF.

The chain combines TRBV5-1 with TRBJ1-2, with 8 bases that match TRBD1. The ends lost 4 bases at V and 6 bases at J; junction bases unmatched: 5. The germline V gene encodes CDR1 SGHRS and CDR2 YFSETQ. The CDR3 is 13 residues long. CDR3 in amino acids: CASSAQGADGYTF. The CDR3 DNA is TGCGCCAGCAGCGCGCAGGGGGCGGATGGCTACACCTTC.

This clone has just one count. V is TRBV7-9 and J is TRBJ1-1; 7 bases fit TRBD1. CDR1 and CDR2 from the germline V gene are SEHNR and FQNEAQ (reference sequence). This CDR3 region has 14 residues. The ends lost 2 bases at V and 5 bases at J; junction bases unmatched: 5. CDR3 coding DNA: TGTGCCAGCAGCTTACGCGACAGGGAGACTGAAGCTTTCTTT. Amino acids: CASSLRDRETEAFF.

The chain joins TRBV6-6 to TRBJ1-2; 10 bases line up with TRBD1. V shed 7 bases, J shed 2 bases, and the junction held 10 bases outside the gene matches. In germline, CDR1 is MNHNY, CDR2 SVGAGI (reference sequence). The CDR3 consists of 16 residues. This CDR3 is CASNDRQGAGNYGYTF. The CDR3 DNA is TGTGCCAGCAACGACCGACAGGGGGCGGGAAACTATGGCTACACCTTC.

This clone has a single count. This chain uses TRBV14 with TRBJ2-5; D is tentatively TRBD1 or TRBD2 (5 bases each). The CDR3 length is 14 residues. Germline assignment: CDR1 SGHDN and CDR2 FVKESK. Trimming stripped 3 bases from V and 7 bases from J, with 15 bases between. CDR3 amino acids: CASSQSGFGGTQYF. The CDR3 nucleotides read TGTGCCAGCAGCCAGTCGGGGTTTGGGGGGACCCAGTACTTC.

The CDR3 loop is CASSFRLAGATNTGELFF. In nucleotides, the CDR3 is TGTGCCAGCTCATTTCGACTAGCGGGGGCCACGAACACCGGGGAGCTGTTTTTT. The genes are TRBV18 and TRBJ2-2; 12 bases agree with TRBD2. The CDR3 is 18 residues long. The germline gives CDR1 KGHSH, CDR2 LQKENI. V trimming: 5 bases; J trimming: 0 bases; junction bases outside the gene matches: 7.

The chain couples TRBV6-1 to TRBJ1-1; 8 bases match TRBD1. The CDR3 totals 14 residues. Germline CDR1 and CDR2: MNHNS and SASEGT. J lost 10 bases, V lost 0 bases, and 7 bases had no gene match. The CDR3: CASSEAGRGLPAFF. The CDR3 DNA reads as TGTGCCAGCAGTGAAGCCGGCAGGGGGCTTCCAGCTTTCTTT.

The CDR3 coding sequence is TGTGCCATCAGTGACCTTACAGGGGGCGCCGTCGCAACTAATGAAAAACTGTTTTTT. Translated: CAISDLTGGAVATNEKLFF. J is TRBJ1-4 and V is TRBV10-3; 9 bases match TRBD1. The junction had 11 bases not matched to a gene; V was cut back by 3 bases and J by 0 bases. The CDR3 has 19 residues. Germline assignment: CDR1 ENHRY and CDR2 SYGVKD.